A selection of T cell receptor beta chains follows, all from one sample in a study of cytomegalovirus exposure and HLA in healthy donors. The method was immunoSEQ multiplex PCR; TCRdb's version includes in-frame clones alone and lacks a portion of them. The table shows around 150,000 clones, with about 82% occurring only once. The sequencing input was PBMCs. The source of these receptors is a woman in her 30s in good health and CMV-seropositive. Both conserved end residues are trimmed from each CDR3.

>TRBV5-1
ASSPGGDRVAAQY
>TRBV7-6
ASSPVGGSDTQY
>TRBV6-6
TSSPRVGNEQF
>TRBV2
ASSTETGLGDTQY
>TRBV9
ASQGGYGYT
>TRBV7-9
ASSFEQTYPDYT
>TRBV6-5
ASSYRYRGVTDTQY
>TRBV9
ASSVRTGDTSPLH
>TRBV4-2
ASSPRAPGPGNTIY
>TRBV7-9
ASSLAAGKSNQPQH
>TRBV27
ASSTPTGAPNSPLH
>TRBV19
ASSKVQGSYEQY
>TRBV7-3
ASRPPQGGSYEQY
>TRBV4-3
ASSQVGQGNYGYT
>TRBV9
ASSDPTDRGPGNTIY
>TRBV27
ASSSASRVKGLNTQY
>TRBV10-3
AISESMGTAKETQY
>TRBV5-1
ASSLRGTYNEQF
>TRBV7-2
ASSSSGFSGNTIY
>TRBV28
ASSPGGSGANVLT
>TRBV6-1
ASSVAGQDSGYT
>TRBV18
ASSPNTGEYNEQF
>TRBV7-9
SSSRGGDRGRSGYT
>TRBV6-1
ASSEGLGQGQGEQY
>TRBV9
ASSVGGNEKLF
>TRBV19
ASSLGIDSGNTIY
>TRBV25-1
ASSELRGGGGSDGYT
>TRBV7-2
ASSPQQNTEAF
>TRBV18
ASSPSGQQYYEQY
>TRBV25-1
ASSEGLGNTEAF
>TRBV4-3
ASSQDAGSGANVLT
>TRBV11-2
ASSLDLLISPLH
>TRBV28
ASRPLQGRHGYT
>TRBV9
ASSVGVSGGTGELF
>TRBV6-1
ASSEAGSEGYEQY
>TRBV28
ASKDSGSGNTIY
>TRBV7-8
ASSFRDRVGSGELF
>TRBV29-1
SVGGGGTGTDYEQY
>TRBV28
ASSDTTGNVYGYT
>TRBV7-6
ASSSAGALAGELF
>TRBV6-6
ASTTGGKETQY
>TRBV19
ASSITGYSHYGYT
>TRBV4-1
ASSQDGADTQY
>TRBV4-3
ASSRLYTGPLRSNQPQH
>TRBV18
ASSPGAYGYT
>TRBV7-6
ASSPGGQKRDTQY
>TRBV10-3
AISDPGLAGNYEQY
>TRBV28
ASSYPGRTNEKLF
>TRBV29-1
STTGGLKKKLF
>TRBV7-2
ASSLGLDRGRNGYT
>TRBV28
ASGRIGREQY
>TRBV2
ASSEEGGGTEAF
>TRBV6-5
ASNMGQTPGYT
>TRBV7-9
ASSLDHRHTEAF